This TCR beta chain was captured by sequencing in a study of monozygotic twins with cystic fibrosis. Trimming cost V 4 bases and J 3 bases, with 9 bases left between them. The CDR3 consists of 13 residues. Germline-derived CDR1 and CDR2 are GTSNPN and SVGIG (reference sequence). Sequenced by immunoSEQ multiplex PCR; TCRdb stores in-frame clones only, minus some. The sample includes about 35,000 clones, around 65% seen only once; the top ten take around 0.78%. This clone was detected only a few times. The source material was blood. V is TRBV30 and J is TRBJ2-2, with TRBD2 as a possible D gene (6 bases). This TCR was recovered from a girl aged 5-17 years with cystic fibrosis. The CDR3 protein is CAWTGVDTGELFF. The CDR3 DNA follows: TGTGCCTGGACGGGGGTGGACACCGGGGAGCTGTTTTTT.